This T cell receptor (beta chain) was recorded in a study of blood T cell repertoires in COVID-19. Study in general: Both acute and convalescent COVID-19 samples were obtained from the United States, Italy and Spain. From T cells, B-cell-depleted T cells, or PBMCs came the material, which was cDNA or gDNA.

In this sample, this clone turned up many times. Study processing details: It was from reference gene primer amplification that nucleated cell counts were estimated. The table came from immunoSEQ multiplex PCR; TCRdb's copy has only in-frame clones and leaves some out. V and J calls and clone size follow that table, whereas D and trimming were derived from the DNA. The data show 95,000 to 130,000 clones, approximately 84% seen once. The CDR3 is 14 amino acids. Germline loops: CDR1 KGHSH, CDR2 LQKENI. V lost 5 bases to trimming and J lost 0 bases, with 9 bases between them. The receptor was derived from an older man with active or convalescent COVID-19. The specimen sequenced was peripheral blood. The V call is TRBV18, the J call TRBJ2-3; D perhaps matches TRBD1 (6 bases). DNA for the CDR3: TGTGCCAGCTCAGGGGACACTAGCACAGATACGCAGTATTTT. Translation gives CASSGDTSTDTQYF.